The clone carrying this TCR beta chain was detected many times. This entry belongs to a study of T cells in Graves' hyperthyroidism and ophthalmopathy. For the study at large: Peripheral blood was acquired at first diagnosis, ahead of any therapy whatsoever.

There were TCR beta CDR3 regions amplified from RNA transcripts. The HTBI primer set was used in a first-round RT-PCR of the TCR CDR3. A single record per CDR3 protein comes from TCRdb applying MiXCR to the multiplex PCR reads. This table holds 350,000 to 400,000 distinct CDR3 sequences, more than 13% found once. J gave up 1 base and V 8 bases, and 2 bases lay outside the gene matches. Germline-derived CDR1 and CDR2 are KGHSH and LQKENI. This CDR3 has 13 residues. This chain joins TRBV18 and TRBJ1-1; 9 bases agree with TRBD1. Specimen: blood. The clonotype originates from a woman under 40 with Graves' hyperthyroidism. CDR3 amino acids: CASTGQGNTEAFF. CDR3 DNA: TGTGCCAGCACGGGACAGGGGAACACTGAAGCTTTCTTT.